These 3 T cell receptor beta chains were sequenced from one sample in a study of OX40 agonist ivuxolimab in advanced cancers. Some clones are missing from TCRdb's copy, which holds only in-frame ones; the method was immunoSEQ multiplex PCR. There are some 94,000 clones in the sample; more than 90% occur only once, and around 3.4% lies in the top ten. The source was CD4+ or CD8+ T cells sorted from blood, collected in a trial of the OX40 agonist ivuxolimab. These receptors originate from an adult with an advanced solid tumor such as melanoma, head and neck, liver or kidney cancer.

This clone was observed a single time. A junction end diverges from the germline sequence, so it may reflect a read error. This chain uses TRBV7-7 with TRBJ2-3; D gene ambiguous. Germline V CDR1 and CDR2: SSHAT, FNYEAQ (reference sequence). This CDR3 contains 14 residues. The CDR3 nucleotides are TGTGCTAGCAGCTTAGATTCCGCCACAGATACGCAGTATTTT. Encoded protein: CASSLDSATDTQYF.

This chain's CDR3 is CASSEGPEAFF. The CDR3 region has the DNA TGTGCCAGCAGTGAAGGACCTGAAGCTTTCTTT. V gene TRBV2 combines with J gene TRBJ1-1; no reliable D call. The CDR3 contains 11 residues. Germline V gene data show CDR1 as SNHLY and CDR2 as FYNNEI. V shed 1 base and J shed 6 bases, with 3 bases lying between them.

The chain couples TRBV19 to TRBJ2-1; TRBD2 might be the D (6 bases). The germline V gene has CDR1 LNHDA and CDR2 SQIVND (reference sequence). V was cut by 5 bases and J by 7 bases, with 18 bases left in between. The CDR3 consists of 15 residues. CDR3 amino acids: CASSWVAESVNEQFF. The CDR3 coding sequence is TGTGCCAGTAGTTGGGTAGCGGAGTCAGTAAATGAGCAGTTCTTC.